Listed here are 32 T cell receptor beta chains from one sample, sequenced in a study of blood T cell repertoires in COVID-19. Generated by immunoSEQ multiplex PCR, the TCRdb table keeps only in-frame clones and is missing some. The sample includes some 150,000 clones, 88% seen only once; the top ten take about 1.5%. Sequencing was carried out using peripheral blood. The receptors were gathered from a woman between 55 and 75 years old with acute or convalescent COVID-19.

This sequence joins TRBV27 and TRBJ1-1, with D unresolved. The germline V and J ends were trimmed by 6 bases and 5 bases, with 13 bases remaining between them. The CDR3 loop spans 13 amino acids. Per the germline V gene, CDR1 is MNHEY and CDR2 is SMNVEV (reference sequence). The CDR3 here is CASSVGRGTEAFF. CDR3 nucleotides: TGTGCCAGCAGCGTAGGGCGGGGAACTGAAGCTTTCTTT.

The chain combines TRBV30 with TRBJ1-1; 9 bases agree with TRBD1. Germline V gene data show CDR1 as GTSNPN and CDR2 as SVGIG (reference sequence). J was trimmed by 7 bases and V by 3 bases; bases with no gene match: 9. CDR3 length: 14 residues. The CDR3: CAWSLGGQGHEAFF. The CDR3 bases are TGTGCCTGGAGCCTTGGGGGACAGGGTCATGAAGCTTTCTTT.

The chain uses TRBV4-3 and TRBJ1-1; 7 nucleotides align to TRBD1. Germline V gene sequence: CDR1 LGHNA, CDR2 YSLEER. The CDR3 is made up of 16 amino acids. V lost 1 base and J lost 4; bases outside the gene matches: 9. DNA of the CDR3: TGCGCCAGCAGCCAAGGTTCGACAGGGTTGGGCACTGAAGCTTTCTTT. This translates into CASSQGSTGLGTEAFF.

The V and J genes are TRBV6-5 and TRBJ1-6; D is ambiguous. V lost 0 bases and J lost 8, with 8 bases in between. Germline V gene data show CDR1 as MNHEY and CDR2 as SVGAGI. The CDR3 extends over 14 amino acids. CDR3: CASSYSNQDSPLHF. As DNA, the CDR3 is TGTGCCAGCAGTTACTCGAATCAGGATTCACCCCTCCACTTT.

V is TRBV29-1 and J is TRBJ1-1; TRBD1 might be the D (5 bases). V was clipped by 3 bases and J by 5 bases, with 13 bases between them. The CDR3 loop spans 13 amino acids. In germline, CDR1 is SQVTM, CDR2 ANQGSEA. The CDR3 region has the DNA TGCAGCGTTGAGGCCAGCTCAGGGACTGAAGCTTTCTTT. It encodes CSVEASSGTEAFF.

The V call is TRBV5-1, the J call TRBJ1-4; D possibly corresponds to TRBD1 (5 bases). The V end was cut by 0 bases, the J end by 8 bases, with 11 bases between. The V gene's germline CDR1 is SGHRS and CDR2 YFSETQ. This CDR3 has 14 residues. CDR3 nucleotides: TGCGCCAGCAGCTTGGCGGGGGGAAAGGAAAAACTGTTTTTT. Amino acids: CASSLAGGKEKLFF.

The chain is built from TRBV9 and TRBJ2-1, with D unclear. CDR1 SGDLS and CDR2 YYNGEE come from the germline V gene. Between the trimmed V and J ends, which lost 2 bases and 7 bases, there was a span of 13 bases. This CDR3 has 14 amino acids. The CDR3 sequence is CASSVKVGSNEQFF. The CDR3 coding sequence is TGTGCCAGCAGCGTTAAGGTCGGGTCTAATGAGCAGTTCTTC.

The gene calls are TRBV13 and TRBJ2-7; 7 bases align to TRBD2. Germline CDR1 and CDR2: PRHDT and FYEKMQ (reference sequence). The ends lost 3 bases at V and 2 bases at J; junction bases unmatched: 4. The CDR3 totals 14 residues. The CDR3 sequence: CASSLASGAYEQYF. The CDR3 nucleotides read TGTGCCAGCAGCTTGGCCAGCGGGGCCTACGAGCAGTACTTC.

The V call is TRBV7-2, the J call TRBJ2-5, with D tentatively TRBD1 (5 bases). With 5 bases removed from V and 5 bases from J, the gap between germline ends came to 15 bases. The CDR3 sequence is 14 residues long. Germline V gene lookup returns CDR1 SGHTA and CDR2 FQGNSA. The CDR3 coding sequence is TGTGCCAGCAGCCCTGGACACTTTAGGGAGACCCAGTACTTC. This gives the protein CASSPGHFRETQYF.

CDR3 residues: CASSIGAAYNEQFF. For the CDR3, the DNA is TGTGCCAGCAGTATTGGGGCAGCCTACAATGAGCAGTTCTTC. The chain has TRBV2 and TRBJ2-1, with D perhaps matching TRBD1 (5 bases). The CDR3 is 14 amino acids. V lost 5 bases and J lost 2, with 10 bases in between. Germline V gives CDR1 SNHLY, CDR2 FYNNEI.

This clone was picked up a small number of times. The V and J genes are TRBV5-1 and TRBJ2-1; TRBD2 agrees at 15 bases. The CDR3 consists of 15 residues. V lost 1 base and J lost 10; bases outside the gene matches: 3. CDR1 is SGHRS, CDR2 YFSETQ, per germline. As DNA, the CDR3 is TGCGCCAGCAGCTTGCAGGGACTAGCGGGGGGCGAGCAGTTCTTC. It translates to CASSLQGLAGGEQFF.

V is TRBV7-9 and J is TRBJ1-1; no clear D. Germline CDR1 is SEHNR and CDR2 is FQNEAQ (reference sequence). CDR3 size: 11 residues. V shed 5 bases and J shed 3 bases, with 4 bases lying between them. As DNA, the CDR3 is TGTGCCAGCAGCGTATACACTGAAGCTTTCTTT. Amino acids: CASSVYTEAFF.

The DNA for the CDR3 is TGTGCCAGCAGGATAGGCACCTCCTACAGGGGTGAGCAGTTCTTC. It yields the protein CASRIGTSYRGEQFF. The chain employs TRBV6-5 and TRBJ2-1; 7 nucleotides line up with TRBD1. This CDR3 spans 15 amino acids. The germline CDR1 and CDR2 sequences are MNHEY and SVGAGI. Trimming cost V 6 bases and J 9 bases; bases outside gene matches: 14.

This chain joins TRBV18 and TRBJ1-1, with D unresolved. V gave up 8 bases and J gave up 1 base, with 8 bases separating them. This CDR3 spans 12 amino acids. The germline gives CDR1 KGHSH, CDR2 LQKENI. CDR3 sequence: CASLGRNTEAFF. The CDR3 nucleotides read TGTGCCAGCCTAGGAAGGAACACTGAAGCTTTCTTT.

The chain employs TRBV18 and TRBJ1-4; 7 nucleotides agree with TRBD1. CDR3 length equals 14 residues. The V gene end was trimmed by 3 bases and the J gene end by 3 bases; junction bases not matched to a gene: 1. Germline V CDR1 and CDR2: KGHSH, LQKENI. The CDR3 nucleotides read TGTGCCAGCTCACCCGGACAGGCTAATGAAAAACTGTTTTTT. Its translation is CASSPGQANEKLFF.

The J gene is TRBJ2-7, the V gene TRBV5-4, with 7 bases matching TRBD1. Germline values: CDR1 SGHNT, CDR2 YYREEE (reference sequence). This CDR3 comprises 14 residues. Germline trimming cut 6 bases from V and 3 bases from J; bases unmatched to any gene: 9. Here the CDR3 DNA reads TGTGCCAGCACCCAAGGTCAGGGGGACTACGAGCAGTACTTC. It specifies CASTQGQGDYEQYF.

V usage is TRBV5-1 and J usage is TRBJ2-3; perhaps TRBD1 as D (5 bases). The CDR3 has 16 residues. Per germline, CDR1 SGHRS and CDR2 YFSETQ. The ends were cut back, 0 bases at V and 2 bases at J, with 13 bases in the middle. The CDR3 region is CASSLGWGEDTDTQYF. The CDR3 region has the DNA TGCGCCAGCAGCTTGGGTTGGGGCGAGGACACAGATACGCAGTATTTT.

This chain uses TRBV27 with TRBJ2-7; 10 bases align to TRBD2. The length of the CDR3 is 14 residues. J was trimmed by 3 bases and V by 4 bases; bases with no gene match: 3. Germline V lookup: CDR1 MNHEY, CDR2 SMNVEV (reference sequence). In DNA, the CDR3 is TGTGCCAGCAGTTCGACTAGCGGGCGCTACGAGCAGTACTTC. Translation gives CASSSTSGRYEQYF.

This chain joins TRBV7-8 and TRBJ2-6; 7 bases agree with TRBD1. This CDR3 contains 19 residues. From germline, CDR1 is SGHVS and CDR2 FQNEAQ. V shed 1 base and J 0 bases; nucleotides not matched to a gene: 9. CDR3 nucleotides: TGTGCCAGCAGCTTAGATCCGGGACAGAAAAACTCTGGGGCCAACGTCCTGACTTTC. Translation: CASSLDPGQKNSGANVLTF. Filled out from reference TRBV7-8 and TRBJ2-6, the complete variable domain reads GAGVSQSPRYKVAKRGQDVALRCDPISGHVSLFWYQQALGQGPEFLTYFQNEAQLDKSGLPSDRFFAERPEGSVSTLKIQRTQQEDSAVYLCASSLDPGQKNSGANVLTFGAGSRLTVL.

The V gene is TRBV23-1, the J gene TRBJ1-2, with D tentatively TRBD1 (5 bases). TRBV23-1 is marked as an open reading frame, function uncertain. Between the trimmed V and J ends, which lost 4 bases and 4 bases, there was a span of 10 bases. This CDR3 has 13 residues. The CDR3 nucleotides are TGCGCCAGCAGTCCTCCAGGGTTCTATGGCTACACCTTC. This encodes CASSPPGFYGYTF.

This clone was counted a single time. V usage is TRBV7-9 and J usage is TRBJ2-2; 7 bases align to TRBD2. V was clipped by 3 bases and J by 4 bases; unmatched bases: 11. Germline CDR1 reads SEHNR; CDR2 reads FQNEAQ (reference sequence). This CDR3 spans 17 amino acids. CDR3 residues: CASSFRQGVAGTGELFF. DNA for the CDR3: TGTGCCAGCAGCTTCCGTCAAGGGGTAGCGGGCACCGGGGAGCTGTTTTTT.

The V and J genes are TRBV18 and TRBJ2-1; no firm D call. Germline values: CDR1 KGHSH, CDR2 LQKENI. V was shortened by 6 bases and J by 3 bases, with 15 bases between the two germline ends. This CDR3 comprises 15 residues. CDR3 amino acids: CASSPPGLNYNEQFF. The DNA for the CDR3 is TGTGCCAGCTCGCCCCCGGGTTTGAACTACAATGAGCAGTTCTTC.

V and J are TRBV28 and TRBJ1-1, with a weak D call TRBD1 (6 bases). Germline-derived CDR1 and CDR2 are MDHEN and SYDVKM. This CDR3 is 15 amino acids long. V lost 10 bases and J lost 0, with 18 bases in between. The CDR3, as DNA: TGTGCCACCCTAACTCCAACAGGGTTGAACACTGAAGCTTTCTTT. Residues: CATLTPTGLNTEAFF.

The rearrangement links TRBV27 to TRBJ1-5; D is ambiguous. Trimming left V 3 bases short and J 4 bases short, with 4 bases between. CDR1 and CDR2 (germline): MNHEY, SMNVEV (reference sequence). CDR3 size: 12 residues. The CDR3: CASSFFNQPQHF. As DNA, the CDR3 is TGTGCCAGCAGTTTCTTTAATCAGCCCCAGCATTTT.

The J gene is TRBJ2-7, the V gene TRBV7-9; TRBD1 aligns across 7 bases. The V gene's germline CDR1 is SEHNR and CDR2 FQNEAQ (reference sequence). The J segment lost 2 bases and the V segment lost 8 bases, leaving 3 bases of the junction unmatched. The CDR3 contains 12 residues. CDR3 sequence (DNA): TGTGCCAGCTCTAGGGGGCCCTACGAGCAGTACTTC. Amino acids: CASSRGPYEQYF.

The V gene is TRBV19, the J gene TRBJ1-3, with TRBD1 matching 8 bases. The CDR3 totals 14 residues. Per the germline V gene, CDR1 is LNHDA and CDR2 is SQIVND (reference sequence). After removal of 9 bases from V and 0 bases from J, the junction contained 4 bases not matched to a gene. CDR3 protein: CASGTGHSGNTIYF. The CDR3 nucleotides read TGTGCCAGCGGGACAGGCCACTCTGGAAACACCATATATTTT.

This chain links TRBV5-6 with TRBJ2-5; a weak D match, TRBD1 (6 bases). The V and J ends lost 4 bases and 4 bases respectively, with 11 bases between them. The CDR3 sequence is 13 residues long. Germline V gives CDR1 SGHDT, CDR2 YYEEEE. The CDR3: CASSHRVGETQYF. The CDR3 DNA reads TGTGCCAGCAGCCACAGGGTTGGAGAGACCCAGTACTTC.

CDR3 in DNA: TGTGCCAGCAGCTTAACAGGGGGGAAGGGCATTCAGTACTTC. Its protein product is CASSLTGGKGIQYF. The rearrangement joins TRBV5-4 to TRBJ2-4; 8 bases match TRBD1. This CDR3 contains 14 residues. The V gene's germline CDR1 is SGHNT and CDR2 YYREEE (reference sequence). Trimming at V came to 2 bases and at J to 9 bases, leaving 7 bases not matched to a gene.

This rearrangement joins TRBV6-4 to TRBJ1-4, with D perhaps matching TRBD1 (5 bases). V was cut by 3 bases and J by 8 bases, with 19 bases left in between. The germline gives CDR1 MRHNA, CDR2 SNTAGT. The CDR3 consists of 16 residues. The CDR3 sequence: CASSEDPVREGEKLFF. DNA of the CDR3: TGTGCCAGCAGTGAAGACCCCGTCAGGGAGGGCGAAAAACTGTTTTTT.

To note about this clone: The sample holds other DNA sequences that translate to the same CDR3. The CDR3 is CSVVSGNYGYTF. CDR3 bases: TGCAGCGTTGTGTCGGGTAACTATGGCTACACCTTC. The chain joins TRBV29-1 to TRBJ1-2; D remains unclear. Germline CDR1 SQVTM, CDR2 ANQGSEA. The CDR3 has 12 residues. Deletions cut 4 bases from V and 1 base from J, with 7 bases between. Complete variable domain (other parts from reference TRBV29-1 and TRBJ1-2): SAVISQKPSRDICQRGTSLTIQCQVDSQVTMMFWYRQQPGQSLTLIATANQGSEATYESGFVIDKFPISRPNLTFSTLTVSNMSPEDSSIYLCSVVSGNYGYTFGSGTRLTVV.

The CDR3 coding sequence is TGTGCCAGCAGTCCACGGGCCTACGAGCAGTACTTC. Translating gives CASSPRAYEQYF. J is TRBJ2-7 and V is TRBV6-6; D call uncertain. The CDR3 has 12 amino acids. Trimming stripped 5 bases from V and 2 bases from J, with 7 bases between. The germline V gene has CDR1 MNHNY and CDR2 SVGAGI (reference sequence).

V gene TRBV6-5 combines with J gene TRBJ1-2; 11 nucleotides align to TRBD1. The CDR3 is 15 residues long. With V trimmed by 6 bases and J by 4 bases, 7 bases remained unmatched. CDR1 and CDR2 (germline): MNHEY, SVGAGI. The CDR3 region is CASRPPGQGAYGYTF. The CDR3 region has the DNA TGTGCCAGCAGACCACCCGGACAGGGGGCCTATGGCTACACCTTC.